This T cell receptor beta chain stems from a study of cytomegalovirus exposure and HLA in healthy donors. The V gene's germline CDR1 is SEHNR and CDR2 FQNEAQ (reference sequence). The length of the CDR3 is 16 residues. The J segment lost 7 bases and the V segment lost 3 bases, leaving 8 bases of the junction unmatched. Vbeta (60) and Jbeta (13) primers were used in the PCR. The data were produced by immunoSEQ multiplex PCR, yet TCRdb's version contains in-frame clones alone and is incomplete. The sample lists approximately 220,000 clones, roughly 80% seen once, with 2.9% in the top ten. The chain recombines TRBV7-9 with TRBJ1-4, with 10 bases that match TRBD1. Sequencing was done on a sample of PBMCs. The TCR comes from a man younger than 40 in good health and CMV-seronegative. The CDR3 here is CASSLGQGRGFEKLFF. DNA of the CDR3: TGTGCCAGCAGCTTGGGACAGGGGCGAGGATTTGAAAAACTGTTTTTT.